What follows are 14 T cell receptor beta chains derived from one specimen sequenced in a study of technical replicates of blood from a few donors. Using immunoSEQ multiplex PCR, the repertoire was profiled, and TCRdb retains in-frame clones only, with some absent. The sample yields 74,000 or so clones, 85% to 95% seen once. The sample consisted of T cells isolated from PBMCs. The receptors here all came from a human donor in good health.

V usage is TRBV18 and J usage is TRBJ1-2, with D possibly matching TRBD1 (5 bases). The germline V and J ends were trimmed by 2 bases and 8 bases, with 15 bases remaining between them. Germline V gene sequence: CDR1 KGHSH, CDR2 LQKENI. The CDR3 has 14 amino acids. The CDR3 spells CASSPFSGVGGYTF. The CDR3 bases are TGTGCCAGCTCACCATTCTCGGGGGTCGGCGGCTACACCTTC.

The chain combines TRBV6-5 with TRBJ2-7; maybe TRBD2 (5 bases). In germline, CDR1 is MNHEY, CDR2 SVGAGI. CDR3 length equals 12 residues. Trimming pared 5 bases from V and 4 bases from J, leaving 9 bases between. The CDR3 loop reads CASSRGSYEQYF. DNA for the CDR3: TGTGCCAGCAGTAGAGGGTCTTACGAGCAGTACTTC.

This clone was seen only once. The rearrangement uses TRBV30 and TRBJ1-5, with unresolved D. In germline, CDR1 is GTSNPN, CDR2 SVGIG (reference sequence). This CDR3 comprises 16 residues. Trimming removed 4 bases from V and 2 bases from J, with 18 bases in between. The CDR3 protein is CAWTPRRVVGNQPQHF. The CDR3 DNA follows: TGTGCCTGGACCCCTCGCCGGGTAGTCGGCAATCAGCCCCAGCATTTT.

As DNA, the CDR3 is TGTGCCAGCAGTTGGACAGGGGGCAATCAGCCCCAGCATTTT. Protein product: CASSWTGGNQPQHF. The rearrangement uses TRBV27 and TRBJ1-5; 9 bases align to TRBD1. In germline, CDR1 is MNHEY, CDR2 SMNVEV (reference sequence). With 4 bases clipped from V and 2 bases from J, the junction kept 0 bases outside the gene matches. This CDR3 is 14 amino acids long.

This chain joins TRBV5-1 and TRBJ1-2; tentative D call: TRBD1 (5 bases). From germline, CDR1 is SGHRS and CDR2 YFSETQ. V was trimmed by 2 bases and J by 6 bases, leaving 8 bases between them. The CDR3 extends over 12 amino acids. The CDR3 is CASSFSRDGYTF. CDR3 DNA: TGCGCCAGCAGCTTTAGCAGGGATGGCTACACCTTC.

CDR3 region: CASSFSNEQYF. The CDR3 DNA reads TGTGCCAGCAGCTTTAGCAACGAGCAGTACTTC. The rearrangement links TRBV5-6 to TRBJ2-7; D is uncertain. Germline-derived CDR1 and CDR2 are SGHDT and YYEEEE. The V gene lost 2 bases and the J gene lost 5 bases, with 5 bases spanning the gap. The CDR3 runs to 11 residues.

This clone was seen once. The chain joins TRBV19 to TRBJ1-5, with TRBD1 matching over 8 bases. Germline CDR1 is LNHDA and CDR2 is SQIVND (reference sequence). Trimming at V came to 10 bases and at J to 4 bases, leaving 6 bases not matched to a gene. There are 13 residues in the CDR3. The CDR3 reads CATSGQENQPQHF. In DNA, the CDR3 is TGTGCCACCTCGGGACAGGAGAATCAGCCCCAGCATTTT. The full variable domain, with the rest looked up from reference TRBV19 and TRBJ1-5, is DGGITQSPKYLFRKEGQNVTLSCEQNLNHDAMYWYRQDPGQGLRLIYYSQIVNDFQKGDIAEGYSVSREKKESFPLTVTSAQKNPTAFYLCATSGQENQPQHFGDGTRLSIL.

This clone was detected only once. The chain employs TRBV5-4 and TRBJ2-3, with 12 bases matching TRBD2. V trimming: 4 bases; J trimming: 6 bases; junction bases outside the gene matches: 6. CDR1 and CDR2 from the germline V gene are SGHNT and YYREEE (reference sequence). The CDR3 has 15 amino acids. The CDR3 is CASSPGLAGQDTQYF. For the CDR3, the DNA is TGTGCCAGCAGCCCCGGACTAGCGGGACAGGATACGCAGTATTTT.

V usage is TRBV5-4 and J usage is TRBJ2-4; D might be TRBD1 (6 bases). Germline assignment: CDR1 SGHNT and CDR2 YYREEE (reference sequence). The CDR3 length is 16 residues. V lost 0 bases and J 0 bases, leaving 10 bases between the germline ends. This CDR3 reads CASSLDGGLAKNIQYF. The CDR3 coding sequence is TGTGCCAGCAGCTTGGATGGGGGCTTAGCCAAAAACATTCAGTACTTC. Full variable domain (outside the CDR3, taken from reference TRBV5-4 and TRBJ2-4): ETGVTQSPTHLIKTRGQQVTLRCSSQSGHNTVSWYQQALGQGPQFIFQYYREEENGRGNFPPRFSGLQFPNYSSELNVNALELDDSALYLCASSLDGGLAKNIQYFGAGTRLSVL.

V gene TRBV4-1 combines with J gene TRBJ2-7; 9 nucleotides agree with TRBD2. Germline CDR1 MGHRA, CDR2 YSYEKL. The CDR3 has 12 amino acids. The V gene end was trimmed by 4 bases and the J gene end by 7 bases; junction bases not matched to a gene: 2. The CDR3 protein is CASSLLAGEQYF. The CDR3 DNA follows: TGCGCCAGCAGCCTTCTAGCGGGAGAGCAGTACTTC.

This rearrangement joins TRBV27 to TRBJ2-7, with TRBD1 matching over 7 bases. The germline V gene has CDR1 MNHEY and CDR2 SMNVEV (reference sequence). The CDR3 sequence is 16 residues long. The V segment lost 0 bases and the J segment 5 bases; nucleotides outside the gene matches: 10. Here the CDR3 DNA reads TGTGCCAGCAGTTTATCGCCCACAGGGGCGGGCCACGAGCAGTACTTC. Translating gives CASSLSPTGAGHEQYF.

The rearrangement uses TRBV28 and TRBJ2-7; 8 bases match TRBD2. J was trimmed by 4 bases and V by 5 bases; bases with no gene match: 13. This CDR3 contains 16 residues. Germline V gene data show CDR1 as MDHEN and CDR2 as SYDVKM. As DNA, the CDR3 is TGTGCCAGCAGTATTCCCTCCGGGACTAGGCCATACGAGCAGTACTTC. It codes for CASSIPSGTRPYEQYF.

The genes are TRBV7-8 and TRBJ2-7, with TRBD1 matching over 12 bases. The V gene's germline CDR1 is SGHVS and CDR2 FQNEAQ. The CDR3 has 15 residues. The V and J ends lost 5 bases and 3 bases, in that order; junction bases with no gene match: 5. Here the CDR3 DNA reads TGTGCCAGCAGCGCCGGGACAGGGGGCTTCTACGAGCAGTACTTC. Encoded protein: CASSAGTGGFYEQYF.

The chain joins TRBV4-1 to TRBJ1-5, with a tentative D call TRBD1 (5 bases). Trimming removed 5 bases from V and 1 base from J, with 15 bases in between. CDR3 length: 16 residues. Germline values: CDR1 MGHRA, CDR2 YSYEKL. The CDR3 region has the DNA TGCGCCAGCAGCTACAGATTACAGGAAAGCAATCAGCCCCAGCATTTT. Translating gives CASSYRLQESNQPQHF.